This note documents a single T cell receptor (beta chain) sequence. No antigen is known for it. Only in-frame clones appear in the TCRdb table, and some are missing; sequencing was by immunoSEQ multiplex PCR. The profile shows about 2.3 million clones, approximately 93% of them singletons. Study donors comprised healthy, HIV-negative adults devoid of recent acute infection or vaccination. This entry belongs to a study of shared clonotypes between healthy human individuals. Background on the study: There were three CD4 naive, three CD4 memory, two CD8 naive and one CD8 memory plates per donor. General study findings and limits: Among donors, the sharing of clonotypes was expected to be influenced by sequencing depth.

Sequencing input: naive CD4+ T cells from PBMCs. As for subset: CD45RA+ positively selected. The TCR originated in a man aged 18-30 years in good health. Some clones in this sample may be carry-over from other donors' samples.

This CDR3 is CASSLEGLTLTDTQYF. CDR3 DNA sequence: TGTGCCAGCAGCTTAGAGGGACTGACCCTCACAGATACGCAGTATTTT. The rearrangement joins TRBV11-2 to TRBJ2-3; TRBD2 is a possible D gene (6 bases). Germline V gene lookup returns CDR1 SGHAT and CDR2 FQNNGV. The CDR3 sequence is 16 residues long. The V gene lost 0 bases and the J gene lost 2 bases, with 12 bases spanning the gap.